A single sample is the source of the 15 T cell receptor beta chains below, sequenced in a study of control samples from healthy donors and cancer patients. Only in-frame clones appear in the TCRdb table, and some are missing; sequencing was by immunoSEQ multiplex PCR. The table includes around 150,000 clones, roughly 88% detected once. The sample taken for sequencing was blood. These receptors came from a man between 18 and 35 years old in good health.

This clone was observed a single time. At one end the junction does not follow the germline gene, possibly because of a read error. The chain uses TRBV19 and TRBJ2-2; 8 bases match TRBD1. Germline V CDR1 and CDR2: LNHDA, SQIVND (reference sequence). The CDR3 spans 15 residues. CDR3 region: CASSIGTGNAGELFF. DNA of the CDR3: TGTGCCAGTAGTATAGGGACAGGGAACGCCGGGGAGCTGTTTTTT. The full variable domain, rest sourced from reference TRBV19 and TRBJ2-2, is DGGITQSPKYLFRKEGQNVTLSCEQNLNHDAMYWYRQDPGQGLRLIYYSQIVNDFQKGDIAEGYSVSREKKESFPLTVTSAQKNPTAFYLCASSIGTGNAGELFFGEGSRLTVL.

The rearrangement uses TRBV18 and TRBJ2-7; D possibly corresponds to TRBD2 (6 bases). The CDR3 has 15 residues. Trimming pared 3 bases from V and 0 bases from J, leaving 12 bases between. The germline gives CDR1 KGHSH, CDR2 LQKENI. CDR3 bases: TGTGCCAGCTCACCGTCTCGGACTAACTCCTACGAGCAGTACTTC. It translates to CASSPSRTNSYEQYF.

The genes are TRBV7-8 and TRBJ2-7, with D perhaps matching TRBD1 (6 bases). The CDR3 has 14 residues. In germline, CDR1 is SGHVS, CDR2 FQNEAQ. Trimming stripped 1 base from V and 4 bases from J, with 11 bases between. CDR3 amino acids: CASSLGHREYEQYF. The CDR3 nucleotides are TGTGCCAGCAGCTTAGGGCACAGGGAGTACGAGCAGTACTTC.

Here the CDR3 DNA reads TGTGCCAGCTCACCACAAACTAGCGGGGGGCCAGATACGCAGTATTTT. The encoded protein is CASSPQTSGGPDTQYF. The J gene is TRBJ2-3, the V gene TRBV18, with TRBD2 identical over 12 bases. With 1 base clipped from V and 4 bases from J, the junction kept 3 bases outside the gene matches. CDR1 and CDR2 from the germline V gene are KGHSH and LQKENI. There are 16 residues in the CDR3.

Written as DNA, the CDR3 is TGTGCCAGCAGCCCCTCAGATCAGTCCTACAATGAGCAGTTCTTC. This translates into CASSPSDQSYNEQFF. This rearrangement joins TRBV7-3 to TRBJ2-1; D is undetermined. CDR3 size: 15 residues. V lost 5 bases to trimming and J lost 1 base, with 12 bases between them. Per germline, CDR1 SGHTA and CDR2 FQGTGA. Full variable domain (rest looked up from reference TRBV7-3 and TRBJ2-1): GAGVSQTPSNKVTEKGKYVELRCDPISGHTALYWYRQSLGQGPEFLIYFQGTGAADDSGLPNDRFFAVRPEGSVSTLKIQRTERGDSAVYLCASSPSDQSYNEQFFGPGTRLTVL.

The V call is TRBV18, the J call TRBJ2-3; D is possibly TRBD2 (6 bases). Germline V lookup: CDR1 KGHSH, CDR2 LQKENI. V gave up 2 bases and J gave up 0 bases, with 9 bases separating them. This CDR3 comprises 15 residues. The CDR3 protein is CASSPRDWSTDTQYF. The CDR3 region has the DNA TGTGCCAGCTCACCAAGGGACTGGAGCACAGATACGCAGTATTTT.

The chain carries TRBV19 and TRBJ1-1; unclear D gene. Germline V lookup: CDR1 LNHDA, CDR2 SQIVND (reference sequence). This CDR3 is built from 14 residues. V lost 5 bases to trimming and J lost 4 bases, with 14 bases between them. CDR3 residues: CASSSSVVTTEAFF. The CDR3 DNA reads TGTGCCAGTAGTTCCTCAGTTGTAACCACTGAAGCTTTCTTT.

The chain carries TRBV7-2 and TRBJ2-1; D ambiguous. This CDR3 spans 11 amino acids. V was pared by 0 bases and J by 9 bases, with 3 bases between. From germline, CDR1 is SGHTA and CDR2 FQGNSA. CDR3 region: CASSLALEQFF. The CDR3 nucleotides are TGTGCCAGCAGCTTAGCGCTTGAGCAGTTCTTC.

The genes are TRBV29-1 and TRBJ2-1; perhaps TRBD2 as D (5 bases). The CDR3 runs 13 residues. Trimming took off 3 bases at V and 6 bases at J, with 12 bases between the two ends. The V gene's germline CDR1 is SQVTM and CDR2 ANQGSEA. CDR3 bases: TGCAGCGTTGATCTAGGGCGGGTCAATGAGCAGTTCTTC. Translation gives CSVDLGRVNEQFF.

This chain links TRBV9 with TRBJ2-1; D not resolved. Between the trimmed V and J ends, which lost 4 bases and 6 bases, there was a span of 5 bases. The CDR3 covers 11 residues. CDR1 and CDR2 (germline): SGDLS, YYNGEE. CDR3 amino acids: CASSWGNEQFF. For the CDR3, the DNA is TGTGCCAGCAGCTGGGGCAATGAGCAGTTCTTC.

The chain combines TRBV19 with TRBJ1-3; D uncertain. The CDR3 totals 15 residues. Deletions cut 6 bases from V and 2 bases from J, with 14 bases between. The germline V gene has CDR1 LNHDA and CDR2 SQIVND (reference sequence). The CDR3 DNA reads as TGTGCCAGTAGCCAATTCAGGACGGCTGGAAACACCATATATTTT. Residues: CASSQFRTAGNTIYF.

The V call is TRBV19, the J call TRBJ1-2; D is uncertain. V lost 5 bases and J 3 bases, leaving 13 bases between the germline ends. The germline V gene has CDR1 LNHDA and CDR2 SQIVND (reference sequence). The CDR3 extends over 14 amino acids. The CDR3 bases are TGTGCCAGTAGTCCTGGCGGAGAGGACTATGGCTACACCTTC. Residues: CASSPGGEDYGYTF.

The chain recombines TRBV24-1 with TRBJ2-1; 7 bases align to TRBD1. CDR1 is KGHDR and CDR2 is SFDVKD in the germline V gene. The CDR3 is made up of 13 amino acids. V lost 10 bases and J lost 3; bases outside the gene matches: 5. The CDR3 nucleotides read TGTGCCACTATGGGACAGAGCTACAATGAGCAGTTCTTC. Protein: CATMGQSYNEQFF.

The chain combines TRBV28 with TRBJ2-7; D not resolved. Trimming removed 3 bases from V and 4 bases from J, with 10 bases in between. Germline V gives CDR1 MDHEN, CDR2 SYDVKM. The CDR3 has 13 amino acids. The CDR3 here is CASSFAGFYEQYF. The DNA of the CDR3 is TGTGCCAGCAGTTTTGCCGGGTTTTACGAGCAGTACTTC.

This chain uses TRBV2 with TRBJ1-2, with D hard to call. The CDR3 has 14 residues. V was shortened by 3 bases and J by 0 bases, with 8 bases between the two germline ends. In germline, CDR1 is SNHLY, CDR2 FYNNEI. CDR3 sequence (DNA): TGTGCCAGCAGTGACGATCCAACTAACTATGGCTACACCTTC. The encoded protein is CASSDDPTNYGYTF.